The 10 T cell receptor beta chains reported below all come from one sample, sequenced in a study of beta chain features in type 1 diabetes. The authors reverse transcribed all of the isolated RNA, so sequencing captured expressed TCRB transcripts. TCRdb's table, derived via immunoSEQ multiplex PCR, lists solely in-frame clones and lacks some. Among around 150,000 clones listed, less than 9.5% were seen once. Sequencing used central memory CD4+ T cells from blood. The receptors were gathered from a man aged 18 to 29 in good health.

Only a few counts were recorded for this clone. This chain connects TRBV30 to TRBJ2-7; D call uncertain. This CDR3 comprises 14 residues. Germline V gene lookup returns CDR1 GTSNPN and CDR2 SVGIG (reference sequence). Trimming took off 2 bases at V and 5 bases at J, with 16 bases between the two ends. Here the CDR3 DNA reads TGTGCCTGGAGTTTTACAGTGGTGGTCAACGAGCAGTACTTC. This sequence encodes CAWSFTVVVNEQYF.

This sequence joins TRBV7-3 and TRBJ2-1; 7 bases match TRBD2. The CDR3 contains 15 residues. The V segment lost 1 base and the J segment 13 bases; nucleotides outside the gene matches: 13. From germline, CDR1 is SGHTA and CDR2 FQGTGA. The CDR3 here is CASSLKMGGRAPQFF. CDR3 DNA: TGTGCCAGCAGCTTAAAAATGGGTGGGAGGGCCCCTCAGTTCTTC.

This clone was found a few times. This chain links TRBV11-1 with TRBJ1-2; 9 bases match TRBD1. Germline CDR1 and CDR2: SGHAT and FQDESV (reference sequence). V lost 6 bases, J lost 2 bases, and 1 base stayed unmatched. CDR3 length: 13 amino acids. The DNA for the CDR3 is TGTGCCAGCAGTGGACAGGGGAACTATGGCTACACCTTC. Residues: CASSGQGNYGYTF.

This clone showed up just a few times. The chain is built from TRBV2 and TRBJ2-2; D ambiguous. The CDR3 is made up of 11 amino acids. Germline V gene data show CDR1 as SNHLY and CDR2 as FYNNEI. V shed 5 bases and J shed 7 bases, with 5 bases lying between them. CDR3 in DNA: TGTGCCAGCAGTCAGTTCGGGGAGCTGTTTTTT. Encoded protein: CASSQFGELFF.

Only a few counts were recorded for this clone. The chain has TRBV28 and TRBJ2-5; 7 positions match TRBD2. The V gene end was trimmed by 6 bases and the J gene end by 2 bases; junction bases not matched to a gene: 3. Per the germline V gene, CDR1 is MDHEN and CDR2 is SYDVKM. The CDR3 spans 13 residues. The CDR3 DNA follows: TGTGCCAGCAGCCGCGGGGGACAAGAGACCCAGTACTTC. Amino acid sequence: CASSRGGQETQYF.

This sequence joins TRBV5-1 and TRBJ2-3, with D unclear. Germline V gives CDR1 SGHRS, CDR2 YFSETQ. The CDR3 loop spans 15 amino acids. Trimming took 3 bases from V and 0 from J, leaving 11 bases between them. The CDR3 spells CASSSHLVSTDTQYF. In DNA, the CDR3 is TGCGCCAGCAGCTCGCACCTAGTAAGCACAGATACGCAGTATTTT.

Details on this clone: The junction shows a germline mismatch at one end, possibly a read error. V is TRBV6-1 and J is TRBJ1-5; 8 bases map to TRBD1. The CDR3 runs to 17 residues. Germline CDR1 and CDR2: MNHNS and SASEGT. DNA of the CDR3: TGTGCCATCAGTGAAGGGACAGGATCCTATAGCAATCAGCCCCAGCATTTT. It yields the protein CAISEGTGSYSNQPQHF.

This clone has just a few counts. The V gene is TRBV5-4, the J gene TRBJ2-7; 7 bases match TRBD1. The ends lost 0 bases at V and 6 bases at J; junction bases unmatched: 6. Germline lookup yields CDR1 SGHNT and CDR2 YYREEE (reference sequence). The CDR3 is 14 residues long. CDR3 DNA: TGTGCCAGCAGCTTGGACGGGACAGCAACCGAGCAGTACTTC. Translation: CASSLDGTATEQYF.

The gene calls are TRBV5-1 and TRBJ2-1; D is ambiguous. This CDR3 is built from 12 residues. Trimming shortened V by 2 bases and J by 5 bases, and 5 bases separated the two germline ends. The germline V gene encodes CDR1 SGHRS and CDR2 YFSETQ. The CDR3 spells CASSFGDNEQFF. As DNA, the CDR3 is TGCGCCAGCAGCTTCGGAGACAATGAGCAGTTCTTC.

This clone was counted only a few times. The J gene is TRBJ2-1, the V gene TRBV2; D is perhaps TRBD2 (6 bases). From germline, CDR1 is SNHLY and CDR2 FYNNEI. The V gene lost 5 bases and the J gene lost 8 bases, with 13 bases spanning the gap. This CDR3 comprises 13 residues. The CDR3, as DNA: TGTGCCAGCAGTCTCCCGGGACTTGATGAGCAGTTCTTC. It specifies CASSLPGLDEQFF.